This is a list of T cell receptor beta chains from one sample in a study of T cell responses to AZD1222 COVID-19 vaccine. The data were produced by immunoSEQ multiplex PCR, yet TCRdb's version contains in-frame clones alone and is incomplete. Among some 81,000 clones listed, around nine tenths were seen once. Specimen: peripheral blood, collected 28 days after the second AZD1222 dose. The origin of the receptors is an adult who received the AZD1222 COVID-19 vaccine. Each CDR3 is given with its conserved first and last residue. D genes are given only for firm matches. Some rows mark clone size as missing; the rest say once, few, many or name a class of expanded clone.

abundance	j_gene	v_gene	d_gene	CDR3nt	CDR3aa
NA	TRBJ1-1	TRBV11-2	NA	TGTGCCAGCAGCCCCCCTCCCCGCGCAGCTTTCTTT	CASSPPPRAAFF
NA	TRBJ2-3	TRBV19	TRBD2	TGTGCCAGTAGTATGGCTAGCGGGGGATTCACAGATACGCAGTATTTT	CASSMASGGFTDTQYF
NA	TRBJ1-2	TRBV19	NA	TGTGCCAGTATGAGAGCAGGGGCTAACTATGGCTACACCTTC	CASMRAGANYGYTF
NA	TRBJ1-5	TRBV27	NA	TGTGCCAGCAGTCCCAGACACACATATAGCAATCAGCCCCAGCATTTT	CASSPRHTYSNQPQHF
NA	TRBJ1-5	TRBV7-2	TRBD1	TGTGCCAGCAGCTTAGTAGCCCAGGGGGCCCCCGGGACCCAGCATTTT	CASSLVAQGAPGTQHF
NA	TRBJ1-2	TRBV28	TRBD1	TGTGCCAGCAGTCAGACAGGGCCCTACTATGGCTACACCTTC	CASSQTGPYYGYTF
NA	TRBJ2-3	TRBV7-8	TRBD1	TGTGCCAGCAGCCGAGCCACGGACAGGATTAGCACAGATACGCAGTATTTT	CASSRATDRISTDTQYF
NA	TRBJ1-4	TRBV6-5	TRBD1	TGTGCCAGCAGGAGGACAGGGGGGGAAGAAAAACTGTTTTTT	CASRRTGGEEKLFF
once	TRBJ2-3	TRBV7-7	TRBD2	TGTGCTAGCAGCTTGGGAGGGGCCACAGATACGCAGTATTTT	CASSLGGATDTQYF
NA	TRBJ2-1	TRBV3-1/TRBV3-2	TRBD1	TGTGCCTCCAGGGACAGTTTTCTCTACAATGAGCAGTTCTTC	CASRDSFLYNEQFF
NA	TRBJ1-5	TRBV18	NA	TGTGCCAGCTCACAGCAGGGCTCGGGCAATCAGCCCCAGCATTTT	CASSQQGSGNQPQHF
many	TRBJ2-1	TRBV30	TRBD2	TGTGCCTGGAGTCGGACGGGAGGGCCCAATGAGCAGTTCTTC	CAWSRTGGPNEQFF
NA	TRBJ2-1	TRBV7-2	TRBD1	TGTGCCAGCAGCTTAATGGCAGGGGGCTTCTACAATGAGCAGTTCTTC	CASSLMAGGFYNEQFF
NA	TRBJ1-1	TRBV25-1	TRBD1	TGTGCCAGCAGTGCTGACAGGGGCCGGGTGAACACTGAAGCTTTCTTT	CASSADRGRVNTEAFF
NA	TRBJ1-1	TRBV30	NA	TGTGCCTGGAGTGTTCAGGGTCGGAGCACTGAAGCTTTCTTT	CAWSVQGRSTEAFF
NA	TRBJ1-3	TRBV4-2	NA	TGTGCCAGCAGCCTATCAGGGGAGGGGACTGGAAACACCATATATTTT	CASSLSGEGTGNTIYF
NA	TRBJ1-1	TRBV28	NA	TGTGCCAGCAGCTTGGGGGAGGGCGTTACTATTTCGGCTTTCTTT	CASSLGEGVTISAFF
NA	TRBJ2-3	TRBV7-9	NA	TGTGCCAGCAGCCGAACGAGGAGACAGGACGATACGCAGTATTTT	CASSRTRRQDDTQYF
NA	TRBJ1-5	TRBV5-8	NA	TGTGCCAGCAGCTTAAGCCGCAATCAGCCCCAGCATTTT	CASSLSRNQPQHF
NA	TRBJ2-1	TRBV5-4	TRBD2	TGTGCCAGCAGCTCCCAGGGGCGGACTAGCGGGGGGGCGAGTTACAATGAGCAGTTCTTC	CASSSQGRTSGGASYNEQFF
NA	TRBJ2-1	TRBV5-1	NA	TGCGCCAGCAGCTTAACGGTGCATGAGCAGTTCTTC	CASSLTVHEQFF
NA	TRBJ2-3	TRBV6-7	NA	TGTGCCAGCAGGGTAGCGAAAAGCACAGATACGCAGTATTTT	CASRVAKSTDTQYF
NA	TRBJ1-2	TRBV28	TRBD1	TGTGCCAGCAGTCCAGGACAGGGAACGGGTGGCTACACCTTC	CASSPGQGTGGYTF
NA	TRBJ2-2	TRBV12-3/TRBV12-4	NA	TGTGCCAGCACCGACAGGAGGGAGCTGTTTTTT	CASTDRRELFF
NA	TRBJ1-4	TRBV28	TRBD1	TGTGCCAGCACCCTGACAGGGGCTGGCGGGAGGATCAAACTGTTTTTT	CASTLTGAGGRIKLFF
NA	TRBJ2-5	TRBV18	NA	TGTGCCAGCTCACCATTCCTAGGTGAGACCCAGTACTTC	CASSPFLGETQYF
NA	TRBJ1-5	TRBV27	TRBD1	TGTGCCAGCAGTTTATCCCACTCACAGGGGTCGAGGAATCAGCCCCAGCATTTT	CASSLSHSQGSRNQPQHF
NA	TRBJ2-7	TRBV4-1	TRBD1	TGCGCCAGCAGCCAAGGGGCAGGGGGCTACGAGCAGTACTTC	CASSQGAGGYEQYF
NA	TRBJ1-1	TRBV25-1	TRBD1	TGTGCCAGCAGTGAATGGCAGGGGGTGAACACTGAAGCTTTCTTT	CASSEWQGVNTEAFF
NA	TRBJ1-2	TRBV18	NA	TGTGCCAGCTCACCACCGGAGAAGGGACCCAACTATGGCTACACCTTC	CASSPPEKGPNYGYTF
NA	TRBJ2-1	TRBV13	TRBD2	TGTGCCAGCAGCGGGGGGACTAGCGGGGAAACCTACAATGAGCAGTTCTTC	CASSGGTSGETYNEQFF
few	TRBJ1-5	TRBV7-8	TRBD1	TGTGCCAGCAGCCCTAGGGACAGTAGCAATCAGCCCCAGCATTTT	CASSPRDSSNQPQHF
NA	TRBJ2-7	TRBV3-1/TRBV3-2	NA	TGTGCCAGCAGCCCAAGGACCTTTGGCCCCTACGAGCAGTACTTC	CASSPRTFGPYEQYF
NA	TRBJ2-7	TRBV20-1	NA	TGCAGTGCTAGTAGCGGCCAACGGGGGTTC	CSASSGQRGF
once	TRBJ1-3	TRBV6-2/TRBV6-3	NA	TGTGCCAGCAGTTACTCTGGCAGGTCCTCTGGAAACACCATATATTTT	CASSYSGRSSGNTIYF
NA	TRBJ1-6	TRBV19	TRBD1	TGTGCCAGTAACAGGGGCTGGAATTCACCCCTCCACTTT	CASNRGWNSPLHF
once	TRBJ1-2	TRBV9	NA	TGTGCCAGCAGCGGAGGGGCAGGCTTAAGAGGCTACACCTTC	CASSGGAGLRGYTF
NA	TRBJ2-2	TRBV6-5	NA	TGTGCCAGTGGGAAGCTTAACACCGGGGAGCTGTTTTTT	CASGKLNTGELFF
NA	TRBJ2-7	TRBV7-9	TRBD2	TGTGCCAGCAGAGCAACCGGGACTAGCGGGAGAGAGTCCTACTTC	CASRATGTSGRESYF
NA	TRBJ1-1	TRBV11-3	TRBD1	TGTGCCAGCAGCTTGGCCGGGACAGGGGGCGAAGCTTTCTTT	CASSLAGTGGEAFF
many	TRBJ2-7	TRBV7-8	NA	TGTGCCAGCAGCTTACAGGGGAGCTCCTACGAGCAGTACTTC	CASSLQGSSYEQYF